This passage covers 31 T cell receptor beta chains from one sample sequenced in a study of graft-versus-host responses after intestinal transplantation. These TCRs' antigens remain unknown. Sequencing used immunoSEQ multiplex PCR; TCRdb keeps in-frame clones, though not all of them. The data hold roughly 120,000 clones, with 75% to 95% observed a single time. This specimen was unstimulated CD4+ T cells sorted from spleen or lymph node cells, taken before intestinal transplant. The source of these receptors is a human donor who received an intestinal transplant.

This clone was counted once. V gene TRBV6-5 combines with J gene TRBJ2-7, with a possible D match to TRBD1 (7 bases). Germline loops: CDR1 MNHEY, CDR2 SVGAGI. The V gene lost 0 bases and the J gene lost 3 bases, with 12 bases spanning the gap. This CDR3 is built from 15 residues. The CDR3 here is CASSYSRQGLYEQYF. The CDR3 nucleotides read TGTGCCAGCAGTTACTCGCGACAGGGACTCTACGAGCAGTACTTC.

The chain couples TRBV27 to TRBJ1-2, with 10 bases matching TRBD1. Germline assignment: CDR1 MNHEY and CDR2 SMNVEV (reference sequence). Losses at the gene ends were 2 bases for V and 5 bases for J; bases not matched to a gene: 11. There are 17 residues in the CDR3. Written as DNA, the CDR3 is TGTGCCAGCAGTTTACTACCCCTGGGACAGGGGTGGTATGGCTACACCTTC. This encodes CASSLLPLGQGWYGYTF.

This chain joins TRBV23-1 and TRBJ1-2, with D possibly matching TRBD1 (5 bases). TRBV23-1 is an open reading frame whose function is uncertain. V was trimmed by 2 bases and J by 7 bases, leaving 5 bases between them. The CDR3 is made up of 11 amino acids. The CDR3 DNA follows: TGCGCCAGCAGTCAAAGGGGTGGCTACACCTTC. Its protein is CASSQRGGYTF.

This chain uses TRBV5-1 with TRBJ1-2; D might be TRBD1 (5 bases). Per the germline V gene, CDR1 is SGHRS and CDR2 is YFSETQ. The CDR3 totals 14 residues. Trimming took off 0 bases at V and 5 bases at J, with 11 bases between the two ends. CDR3 sequence: CASSLEQEDYGYTF. The CDR3 region has the DNA TGCGCCAGCAGCTTGGAACAGGAAGATTATGGCTACACCTTC.

The chain combines TRBV5-1 with TRBJ2-5; 15 bases align to TRBD2. CDR3 length: 17 amino acids. Trimming at V came to 4 bases and at J to 4 bases, leaving 8 bases not matched to a gene. Germline V CDR1 and CDR2: SGHRS, YFSETQ. The CDR3 DNA reads TGCGCCAGCAGCGGCCCCGGACTAGCGGGAGGGTCAGAGACCCAGTACTTC. Its protein product is CASSGPGLAGGSETQYF.

The chain couples TRBV6-1 to TRBJ1-2; D is uncertain. CDR3 length equals 13 residues. V was trimmed by 0 bases and J by 6 bases, leaving 8 bases between them. Germline lookup yields CDR1 MNHNS and CDR2 SASEGT. The CDR3 here is CASSEAVQHGYTF. Here the CDR3 DNA reads TGTGCCAGCAGTGAAGCGGTACAGCATGGCTACACCTTC.

The rearrangement links TRBV5-1 to TRBJ2-3; D remains ambiguous. Germline V gene data show CDR1 as SGHRS and CDR2 as YFSETQ. V was clipped by 4 bases and J by 2 bases, with 17 bases between them. This CDR3 spans 16 amino acids. The CDR3 nucleotides read TGCGCCAGCAGCATCACCGAAGGAGTAGTCACAGATACGCAGTATTTT. Protein: CASSITEGVVTDTQYF.

This sequence joins TRBV7-2 and TRBJ2-5, with D possibly TRBD2 on 6 matching bases. V lost 2 bases to trimming and J lost 4 bases, with 17 bases between them. CDR1 is SGHTA and CDR2 is FQGNSA in the germline V gene. The CDR3 has 16 amino acids. CDR3 nucleotides: TGTGCCAGCAGCTTATCAGTGACTAGTCTAGGAGAGACCCAGTACTTC. Encoded protein: CASSLSVTSLGETQYF.

The V gene is TRBV11-3, the J gene TRBJ1-1; maybe TRBD1 (6 bases). Germline V CDR1 and CDR2: SGHNT, YENEEA. There are 15 residues in the CDR3. V was cut by 1 base and J by 1 base, with 10 bases left in between. In nucleotides, the CDR3 is TGTGCCAGCAGCTTAGCAGGGGTCGCGAACACTGAAGCTTTCTTT. Its protein is CASSLAGVANTEAFF.

This rearrangement joins TRBV29-1 to TRBJ2-1; 9 bases line up with TRBD2. The CDR3 totals 14 residues. The V segment lost 2 bases and the J segment 6 bases; nucleotides outside the gene matches: 5. Germline V gives CDR1 SQVTM, CDR2 ANQGSEA. CDR3 bases: TGCAGCGTTGAACGGGCGGGAGGGCGCAATGAGCAGTTCTTC. Protein product: CSVERAGGRNEQFF.

J is TRBJ1-2 and V is TRBV11-2; 7 bases match TRBD1. Germline CDR1 is SGHAT and CDR2 is FQNNGV. This CDR3 has 15 residues. Losses at the gene ends were 2 bases for V and 3 bases for J; bases not matched to a gene: 6. In DNA, the CDR3 is TGTGCCAGCAGCTTATCAACCGACAGGGACTATGGCTACACCTTC. Residues: CASSLSTDRDYGYTF.

The V call is TRBV5-1, the J call TRBJ2-1; D is perhaps TRBD1 (5 bases). The V end lost 1 base, the J end lost 1 base, and 9 bases lay between the germline ends. Germline V gene data show CDR1 as SGHRS and CDR2 as YFSETQ. The CDR3 is 15 amino acids. In nucleotides, the CDR3 is TGCGCCAGCAGCTTGTTCCAGGGATCCTACAATGAGCAGTTCTTC. Translating gives CASSLFQGSYNEQFF.

V and J are TRBV6-5 and TRBJ2-3; D gene unclear. This CDR3 spans 13 amino acids. Germline lookup yields CDR1 MNHEY and CDR2 SVGAGI. Trimming shortened V by 5 bases and J by 0 bases, and 6 bases separated the two germline ends. The CDR3 DNA is TGTGCCAGCAGTCGAACTAGCACAGATACGCAGTATTTT. It codes for CASSRTSTDTQYF.

J is TRBJ2-1 and V is TRBV11-2; 16 bases match TRBD2. This CDR3 spans 19 amino acids. Germline trimming cut 4 bases from V and 0 bases from J; bases unmatched to any gene: 6. Germline assignment: CDR1 SGHAT and CDR2 FQNNGV. The CDR3 DNA follows: TGTGCCAGCAGCTCCGGGACTAGCGGGAGGGCCGTCTCCTACAATGAGCAGTTCTTC. Amino acids: CASSSGTSGRAVSYNEQFF.

The rearrangement links TRBV5-4 to TRBJ2-6; TRBD1 aligns across 9 bases. Trimming at V came to 5 bases and at J to 4 bases, leaving 4 bases not matched to a gene. Germline-derived CDR1 and CDR2 are SGHNT and YYREEE (reference sequence). The CDR3 extends over 15 amino acids. CDR3 residues: CASRGQGSGANVLTF. The CDR3 region has the DNA TGTGCCAGCAGAGGACAGGGGAGCGGGGCCAACGTCCTGACTTTC.

V gene TRBV2 combines with J gene TRBJ2-5; 9 bases agree with TRBD1. The J call may be faulty, since TRBJ2-7 better matches the DNA end. The CDR3 is 12 residues long. The germline CDR1 and CDR2 sequences are SNHLY and FYNNEI. DNA of the CDR3: TGTGCCAGCAGGGACAGGGGCTACGAGCAGTACTTC. This translates into CASRDRGYEQYF.

J is TRBJ2-5 and V is TRBV4-1; perhaps TRBD2 as D (7 bases). CDR3 length: 18 residues. Trimming pared 3 bases from V and 5 bases from J, leaving 25 bases between. Per germline, CDR1 MGHRA and CDR2 YSYEKL. The CDR3 DNA reads TGCGCCAGCAGCCAGTACGTAGGGGGGAGGGCCGATACGGAGACCCAGTACTTC. Its protein product is CASSQYVGGRADTETQYF.

The chain couples TRBV18 to TRBJ1-2, with D perhaps matching TRBD1 (5 bases). V lost 3 bases and J 5 bases, leaving 10 bases between the germline ends. Looked up from germline, CDR1 is KGHSH and CDR2 is LQKENI. The CDR3 is made up of 13 amino acids. Written as DNA, the CDR3 is TGTGCCAGCTCACCGGGGCAGAAATATGGCTACACCTTC. Its protein product is CASSPGQKYGYTF.

The chain links TRBV19 to TRBJ1-5; D is unresolved. This CDR3 spans 13 amino acids. Germline lookup yields CDR1 LNHDA and CDR2 SQIVND (reference sequence). The ends were cut back, 4 bases at V and 7 bases at J, with 11 bases in the middle. DNA of the CDR3: TGTGCCAGTAGTACGGTGGGGAGGCAGCCCCAGCATTTT. Translation: CASSTVGRQPQHF.

This chain uses TRBV19 with TRBJ1-2; D is uncertain. V was cut by 2 bases and J by 5 bases, with 3 bases left in between. The CDR3 extends over 11 amino acids. Germline CDR1 reads LNHDA; CDR2 reads SQIVND (reference sequence). CDR3 DNA sequence: TGTGCCAGTAGTATAACTTATGGCTACACCTTC. It yields the protein CASSITYGYTF.

This chain links TRBV5-8 with TRBJ1-4; TRBD1 matches at 8 bases. In germline, CDR1 is SGHTS, CDR2 YDEGEE. With V trimmed by 4 bases and J by 0 bases, 8 bases remained unmatched. The CDR3 is 17 residues long. CDR3 protein: CASSPGQGLTTNEKLFF. The CDR3 DNA follows: TGTGCCAGCAGCCCCGGACAGGGACTGACAACTAATGAAAAACTGTTTTTT.

The V and J genes are TRBV4-3 and TRBJ1-1; D may be TRBD1 (6 bases). V dropped 1 base and J dropped 0 bases, with 9 bases sitting between them. Germline loops: CDR1 LGHNA, CDR2 YSLEER. The CDR3 runs 15 residues. CDR3 nucleotide sequence: TGCGCCAGCAGCCAAGGCTACAGGGTGAACACTGAAGCTTTCTTT. Translating gives CASSQGYRVNTEAFF.

The gene calls are TRBV7-9 and TRBJ1-2; TRBD1 aligns across 7 bases. The germline V gene encodes CDR1 SEHNR and CDR2 FQNEAQ (reference sequence). The J segment lost 8 bases and the V segment lost 4 bases, leaving 7 bases of the junction unmatched. The CDR3 runs 13 residues. The CDR3 DNA sequence: TGTGCCAGCAGCTGGTTGACAGGGATGGGCTACACCTTC. Translated, it gives CASSWLTGMGYTF.

This clone was observed a handful of times. Other DNA sequences within the sample encode an identical CDR3. The CDR3 loop is CASSLAGTGIYEQYF. CDR3 sequence (DNA): TGCGCCAGCAGCTTGGCCGGGACAGGGATCTACGAGCAGTACTTC. The rearrangement uses TRBV5-1 and TRBJ2-7; 9 nucleotides align to TRBD1. Germline V lookup: CDR1 SGHRS, CDR2 YFSETQ. The CDR3 is made up of 15 amino acids. J lost 3 bases, V lost 0 bases, and 4 bases had no gene match.

V gene TRBV10-2 combines with J gene TRBJ2-1, with no clear D. Trimming took off 4 bases at V and 3 bases at J, with 13 bases between the two ends. The CDR3 is made up of 15 amino acids. The germline V gene has CDR1 WSHSY and CDR2 SAAADI. The CDR3 nucleotides read TGCGCCAGCAGTGGGCCGCAGGTCCTCTACAATGAGCAGTTCTTC. Its translation is CASSGPQVLYNEQFF.

The rearrangement links TRBV4-2 to TRBJ1-1, with 7 bases that match TRBD1. This CDR3 has 15 amino acids. V was pared by 3 bases and J by 4 bases, with 8 bases of the junction left unmatched. Per germline, CDR1 LGHNA and CDR2 YNFKEQ. The CDR3 nucleotides are TGTGCCAGCAGCCATACCCGACAGGGCCCCACTGAAGCTTTCTTT. Encoded protein: CASSHTRQGPTEAFF.

The chain uses TRBV2 and TRBJ2-5, with 16 bases matching TRBD2. The junction had 8 bases not matched to a gene; V was cut back by 7 bases and J by 9 bases. Germline V gene lookup returns CDR1 SNHLY and CDR2 FYNNEI. The CDR3 sequence is 15 residues long. CDR3 DNA: TGTGCCAGCAAGGGACTAGCGGGAGGGGAAGGGCCCCAGTACTTC. The encoded protein is CASKGLAGGEGPQYF.

The chain recombines TRBV23-1 with TRBJ2-1; D unresolved. TRBV23-1 carries the ORF label, with uncertain function. The length of the CDR3 is 10 residues. Trimming pared 3 bases from V and 9 bases from J, leaving 3 bases between. CDR3 coding DNA: TGCGCCAGCAGTCAGAGTGAGCAGTTCTTC. Its translation: CASSQSEQFF.

This clone has only a few counts. The rearrangement joins TRBV30 to TRBJ1-5; D is undetermined. The CDR3 loop spans 13 amino acids. Looked up from germline, CDR1 is GTSNPN and CDR2 is SVGIG (reference sequence). V was clipped by 0 bases and J by 1 base, with 4 bases between them. Here the CDR3 DNA reads TGTGCCTGGAGTGTTAAAAGCAATCAGCCCCAGCATTTT. This translates into CAWSVKSNQPQHF.

This chain links TRBV27 with TRBJ1-2; D perhaps matches TRBD1 (6 bases). This CDR3 region has 16 residues. V lost 1 base, J lost 0 bases, and 12 bases lay in between. Germline CDR1 is MNHEY and CDR2 is SMNVEV (reference sequence). CDR3 region: CASSLFGQKTNYGYTF. Here the CDR3 DNA reads TGTGCCAGCAGTTTATTCGGACAGAAGACTAACTATGGCTACACCTTC.

The chain combines TRBV28 with TRBJ2-1; 12 nucleotides agree with TRBD2. V shed 7 bases and J 10 bases; nucleotides not matched to a gene: 11. CDR1 is MDHEN and CDR2 is SYDVKM in the germline V gene. This CDR3 has 15 amino acids. CDR3 DNA: TGTGCCAGCATCGAGACTAGCGGGAGAAGTTGGGAGCAGTTCTTC. Its translation: CASIETSGRSWEQFF.